Listed here is a single T cell receptor beta chain. Its target is not known. This CDR3 has 16 amino acids. Germline assignment: CDR1 SGHNT and CDR2 YYREEE (reference sequence). Trimming removed 3 bases from V and 0 bases from J; junction bases left unmatched: 7. 13 Jbeta primers and 60 Vbeta primers were used for the PCR. TCRdb's copy holds only in-frame clones and misses some; the assay was immunoSEQ multiplex PCR. The sample holds about 64,000 clones, 60% to 80% seen once. This specimen belongs to a study of cytomegalovirus exposure and HLA in healthy donors. Study observations and caveats: A later analysis, which compared TCR beta chains of equal frequency, found the HLA-associated ones more clonally expanded. Highly shared sequence variants in one cluster were likely a sequencing artifact. Researchers had no immune exposure information except CMV serostatus available.

This chain uses TRBV5-4 with TRBJ2-3; 7 bases line up with TRBD2. The clonotype comes from a male donor in good health and CMV-seropositive. Source material: PBMCs. CDR3 protein: CASSSLGGGSTDTQYF. The CDR3 nucleotides read TGTGCCAGCAGCTCCTTGGGCGGGGGTAGCACAGATACGCAGTATTTT.